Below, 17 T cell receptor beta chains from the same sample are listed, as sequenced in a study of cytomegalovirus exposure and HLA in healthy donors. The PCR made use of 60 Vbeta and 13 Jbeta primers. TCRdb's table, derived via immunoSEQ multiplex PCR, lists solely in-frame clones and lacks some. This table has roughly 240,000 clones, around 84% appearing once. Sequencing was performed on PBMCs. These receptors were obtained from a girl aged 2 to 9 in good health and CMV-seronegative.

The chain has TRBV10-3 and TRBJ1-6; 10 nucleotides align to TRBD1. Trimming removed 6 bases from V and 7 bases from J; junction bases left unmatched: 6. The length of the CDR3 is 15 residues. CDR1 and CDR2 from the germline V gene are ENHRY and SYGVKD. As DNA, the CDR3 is TGTGCCATCAGCCCGGGACAGGGGAACAATTCACCCCTCCACTTT. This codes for CAISPGQGNNSPLHF.

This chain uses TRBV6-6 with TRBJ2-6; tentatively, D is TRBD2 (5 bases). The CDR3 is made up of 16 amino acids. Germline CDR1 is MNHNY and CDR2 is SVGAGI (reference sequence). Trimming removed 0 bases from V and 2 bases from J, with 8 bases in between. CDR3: CASSYSEDTGANVLTF. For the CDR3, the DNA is TGTGCCAGCAGTTACTCGGAGGATACTGGGGCCAACGTCCTGACTTTC.

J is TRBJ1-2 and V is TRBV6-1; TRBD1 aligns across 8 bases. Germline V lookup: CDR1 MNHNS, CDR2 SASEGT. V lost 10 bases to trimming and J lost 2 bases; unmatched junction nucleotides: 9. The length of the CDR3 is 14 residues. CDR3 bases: TGTGCCACTGTAGCAGGGGGCGCCAACTATGGCTACACCTTC. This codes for CATVAGGANYGYTF.

CDR3 nucleotide sequence: TGTGCCAGCAGCTTAGCGGGACATGGGGGCAATGAGCAGTTCTTC. It encodes CASSLAGHGGNEQFF. The chain is built from TRBV7-8 and TRBJ2-1; a possible D gene is TRBD1 (6 bases). This CDR3 region has 15 residues. The V end lost 0 bases, the J end lost 6 bases, and 12 bases lay between the germline ends. Germline CDR1 and CDR2: SGHVS and FQNEAQ.

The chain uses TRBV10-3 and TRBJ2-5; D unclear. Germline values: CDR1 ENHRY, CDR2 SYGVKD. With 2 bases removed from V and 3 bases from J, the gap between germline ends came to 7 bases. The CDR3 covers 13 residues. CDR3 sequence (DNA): TGTGCCATCAGTGAGGGCCAGGAAGAGACCCAGTACTTC. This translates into CAISEGQEETQYF.

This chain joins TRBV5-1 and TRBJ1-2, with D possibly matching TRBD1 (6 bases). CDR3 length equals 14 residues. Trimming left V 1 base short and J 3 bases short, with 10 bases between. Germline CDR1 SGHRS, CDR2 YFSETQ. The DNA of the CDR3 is TGCGCCAGCAGCTTGTGGGACAACGACTATGGCTACACCTTC. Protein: CASSLWDNDYGYTF.

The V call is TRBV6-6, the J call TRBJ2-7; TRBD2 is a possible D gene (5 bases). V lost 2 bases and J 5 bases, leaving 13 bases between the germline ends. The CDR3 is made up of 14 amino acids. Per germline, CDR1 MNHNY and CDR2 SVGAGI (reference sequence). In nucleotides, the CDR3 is TGTGCCAGCAGTTACGGGAGCCGGCCGGACGAGCAGTACTTC. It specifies CASSYGSRPDEQYF.

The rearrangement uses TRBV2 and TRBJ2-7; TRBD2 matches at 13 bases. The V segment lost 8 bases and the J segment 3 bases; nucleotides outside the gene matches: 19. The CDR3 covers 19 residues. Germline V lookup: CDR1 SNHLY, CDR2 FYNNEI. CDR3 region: CASLTAPGTSGIGGYEQYF. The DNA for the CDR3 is TGTGCCAGCTTAACCGCTCCAGGGACTAGCGGGATAGGCGGCTACGAGCAGTACTTC.

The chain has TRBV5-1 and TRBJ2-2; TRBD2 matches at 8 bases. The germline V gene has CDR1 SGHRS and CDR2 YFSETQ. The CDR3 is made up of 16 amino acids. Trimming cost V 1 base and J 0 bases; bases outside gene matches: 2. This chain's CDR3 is CASSLTSGANTGELFF. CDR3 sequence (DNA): TGCGCCAGCAGCTTGACTAGCGGTGCGAACACCGGGGAGCTGTTTTTT.

CDR3 amino acids: CASRGQGNEQYF. Written as DNA, the CDR3 is TGTGCCAGCAGGGGACAGGGGAACGAGCAGTACTTC. V gene TRBV11-3 combines with J gene TRBJ2-7, with 10 bases lining up with TRBD1. CDR1 and CDR2 from the germline V gene are SGHNT and YENEEA. The CDR3 length is 12 residues. After removal of 6 bases from V and 5 bases from J, the junction contained 1 base not matched to a gene.

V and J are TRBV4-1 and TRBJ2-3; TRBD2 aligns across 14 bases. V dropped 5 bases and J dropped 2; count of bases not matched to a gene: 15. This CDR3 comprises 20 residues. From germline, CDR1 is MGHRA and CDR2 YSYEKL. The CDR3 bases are TGCGCCAGCAGCTCGTCCGGGACTAGCGGGGGTACACGGTCCACAGATACGCAGTATTTT. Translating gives CASSSSGTSGGTRSTDTQYF.

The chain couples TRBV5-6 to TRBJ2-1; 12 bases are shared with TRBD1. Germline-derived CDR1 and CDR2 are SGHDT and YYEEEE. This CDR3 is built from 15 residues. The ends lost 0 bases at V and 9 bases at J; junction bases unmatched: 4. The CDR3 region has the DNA TGTGCCAGCAGCTTGGCGGGACAGGGGGCGACTGAGCAGTTCTTC. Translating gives CASSLAGQGATEQFF.

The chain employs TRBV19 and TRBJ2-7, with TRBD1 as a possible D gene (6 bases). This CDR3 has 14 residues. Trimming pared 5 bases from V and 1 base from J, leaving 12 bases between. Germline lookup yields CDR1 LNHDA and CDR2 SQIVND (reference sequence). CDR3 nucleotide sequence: TGTGCCAGTAGTCCGACGACAGGTTCCTACGAGCAGTACTTC. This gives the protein CASSPTTGSYEQYF.

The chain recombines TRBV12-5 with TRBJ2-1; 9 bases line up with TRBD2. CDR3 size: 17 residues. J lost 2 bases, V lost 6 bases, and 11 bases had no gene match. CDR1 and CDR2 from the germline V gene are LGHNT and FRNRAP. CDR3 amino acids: CASGQKILAGPYNEQFF. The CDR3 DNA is TGTGCTAGTGGGCAGAAGATACTAGCGGGTCCCTACAATGAGCAGTTCTTC.

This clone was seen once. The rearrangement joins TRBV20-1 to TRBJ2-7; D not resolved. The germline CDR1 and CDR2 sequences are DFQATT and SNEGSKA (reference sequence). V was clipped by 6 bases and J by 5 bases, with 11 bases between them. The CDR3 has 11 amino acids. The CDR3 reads CSATRSDEQYF. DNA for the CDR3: TGCAGTGCCACGCGGAGCGACGAGCAGTACTTC.

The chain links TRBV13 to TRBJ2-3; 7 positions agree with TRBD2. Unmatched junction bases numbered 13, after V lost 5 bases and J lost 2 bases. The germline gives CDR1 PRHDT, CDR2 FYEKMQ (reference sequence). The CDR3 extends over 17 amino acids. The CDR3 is CASSREGSGEPTDTQYF. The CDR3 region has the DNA TGTGCCAGCAGCCGTGAAGGGAGCGGGGAGCCCACAGATACGCAGTATTTT.

CDR3 sequence: CASSPWAGYNGYTF. The CDR3 nucleotides read TGTGCCAGCAGCCCATGGGCGGGGTATAATGGCTACACCTTC. The genes are TRBV7-9 and TRBJ1-2; the D is unclear. CDR1 and CDR2 from the germline V gene are SEHNR and FQNEAQ (reference sequence). The CDR3 consists of 14 residues. Between the trimmed V and J ends, which lost 5 bases and 6 bases, there was a span of 16 bases.